These 19 T cell receptor beta chains originate from one sample sequenced in a study of blood T cell repertoires in COVID-19. The table came from immunoSEQ multiplex PCR; TCRdb's copy has only in-frame clones and leaves some out. Of roughly 240,000 clones in the sample, 83% were seen once. The sample consisted of peripheral blood. Receptors originate from a man aged 55 to 70 who had recovered from COVID-19.

The chain uses TRBV18 and TRBJ1-2; 7 positions match TRBD1. The CDR3 has 13 amino acids. V shed 4 bases, J shed 4 bases, and the junction held 3 bases outside the gene matches. Germline V gives CDR1 KGHSH, CDR2 LQKENI. CDR3 amino acids: CASSRTGLYGYTF. The CDR3 DNA reads as TGTGCCAGCTCACGGACAGGTCTCTATGGCTACACCTTC.

The chain uses TRBV7-9 and TRBJ2-3, with D uncertain. The V and J ends lost 1 base and 6 bases respectively, with 8 bases between them. This CDR3 is built from 13 residues. CDR1 and CDR2 from the germline V gene are SEHNR and FQNEAQ (reference sequence). The CDR3 region has the DNA TGTGCCAGCAGCTTAGTCCCTTTGGATACGCAGTATTTT. Amino acid sequence: CASSLVPLDTQYF.

Only one count was recorded for this clone. In nucleotides, the CDR3 is TGTGCCAGCAGCTCAAGCGGGACTAGCGGTTTTGCAGGGGAGCTGTTTTTT. As protein: CASSSSGTSGFAGELFF. The V call is TRBV13, the J call TRBJ2-2; 11 bases are a match to TRBD2. The CDR3 consists of 17 residues. Germline lookup yields CDR1 PRHDT and CDR2 FYEKMQ (reference sequence). J was trimmed by 8 bases and V by 4 bases; bases with no gene match: 12. Full variable domain (remainder filled in from reference TRBV13 and TRBJ2-2): AAGVIQSPRHLIKEKRETATLKCYPIPRHDTVYWYQQGPGQDPQFLISFYEKMQSDKGSIPDRFSAQQFSDYHSELNMSSLELGDSALYFCASSSSGTSGFAGELFFGEGSRLTVL.

The V call is TRBV27, the J call TRBJ2-3; TRBD2 agrees at 10 bases. The CDR3 sequence is 15 residues long. Germline values: CDR1 MNHEY, CDR2 SMNVEV (reference sequence). J was trimmed by 6 bases and V by 6 bases; bases with no gene match: 9. In DNA form, the CDR3 reads TGTGCCAGCAGCTCTAGCGGGAGTATTGGCGATACGCAGTATTTT. It is translated as CASSSSGSIGDTQYF.

This clone was observed a single time. J is TRBJ1-3 and V is TRBV2; TRBD1 matches at 8 bases. The CDR3 has 16 amino acids. Looked up from germline, CDR1 is SNHLY and CDR2 is FYNNEI. V was clipped by 6 bases and J by 6 bases; unmatched bases: 13. In DNA form, the CDR3 reads TGTGCCAGCAGGACACTCGATGTGACAGGGGAAAACACCATATATTTT. Its protein product is CASRTLDVTGENTIYF.

The genes are TRBV20-1 and TRBJ2-7, with D perhaps TRBD1 (5 bases). The CDR3 is 12 residues long. V was pared by 3 bases and J by 3 bases, with 9 bases between. Per germline, CDR1 DFQATT and CDR2 SNEGSKA (reference sequence). The CDR3 nucleotides read TGCAGTGCTAGTTGGGGCGACTACGAGCAGTACTTC. Translation: CSASWGDYEQYF.

V and J are TRBV19 and TRBJ2-2; 7 nucleotides line up with TRBD1. This CDR3 contains 15 residues. In germline, CDR1 is LNHDA, CDR2 SQIVND (reference sequence). V was clipped by 6 bases and J by 2 bases; unmatched bases: 6. Written as DNA, the CDR3 is TGTGCCAGTAGAGAGACAGGGCGAAACACCGGGGAGCTGTTTTTT. This encodes CASRETGRNTGELFF.

This chain uses TRBV3-1 (or the pseudogene TRBV3-2) with TRBJ2-3, with 10 bases aligning to TRBD2. The CDR3 spans 15 residues. After removal of 2 bases from V and 6 bases from J, the junction contained 5 bases not matched to a gene. The germline V gene encodes CDR1 LGHDT and CDR2 YNNKEL (reference sequence). In DNA, the CDR3 is TGTGCCAGCAGCCAAAGACTAGCGGGTGCGGATACGCAGTATTTT. Translated, it gives CASSQRLAGADTQYF.

The rearrangement joins TRBV15 to TRBJ1-5; D may be TRBD1 (5 bases). Looked up from germline, CDR1 is LNHNV and CDR2 is YYDKDF (reference sequence). CDR3 length: 16 amino acids. V lost 0 bases to trimming and J lost 6 bases, with 15 bases between them. The CDR3 region is CATSRDRVAFAQPQHF. CDR3 nucleotides: TGTGCCACCAGCAGAGACAGGGTGGCATTCGCTCAGCCCCAGCATTTT.

J is TRBJ1-5 and V is TRBV5-1; 7 bases are a match to TRBD1. The CDR3 covers 15 residues. J lost 4 bases, V lost 3 bases, and 7 bases had no gene match. Germline V lookup: CDR1 SGHRS, CDR2 YFSETQ. The CDR3 nucleotides read TGCGCCAGCAGCTCAACAGGGGCAGAGAATCAGCCCCAGCATTTT. Its translation is CASSSTGAENQPQHF.

The rearrangement uses TRBV7-9 and TRBJ2-7, with a tentative D call TRBD2 (6 bases). Trimming cost V 5 bases and J 3 bases, with 17 bases left between them. The V gene's germline CDR1 is SEHNR and CDR2 FQNEAQ (reference sequence). CDR3 length: 15 residues. CDR3 DNA sequence: TGTGCCAGCAGCACGCCCGGGACTGAACTCTACGAGCAGTACTTC. Its translation is CASSTPGTELYEQYF.

This sequence joins TRBV5-6 and TRBJ2-4; 7 bases line up with TRBD1. Germline V lookup: CDR1 SGHDT, CDR2 YYEEEE. The CDR3 has 15 amino acids. The V gene end was trimmed by 5 bases and the J gene end by 1 base; junction bases not matched to a gene: 6. In nucleotides, the CDR3 is TGTGCCAGCAGACAGACAGGGAATGCCAAAAACATTCAGTACTTC. Translated: CASRQTGNAKNIQYF.

This clone appeared a few times. The gene calls are TRBV13 and TRBJ2-7, with a weak D call TRBD2 (6 bases). Deletions cut 3 bases from V and 3 bases from J, with 12 bases between. In germline, CDR1 is PRHDT, CDR2 FYEKMQ (reference sequence). The CDR3 covers 14 residues. The CDR3 here is CASSFGRGNYEQYF. CDR3 bases: TGTGCCAGCAGCTTTGGGCGGGGAAACTACGAGCAGTACTTC.

The J gene is TRBJ1-3, the V gene TRBV29-1; 8 bases are a match to TRBD1. The germline V gene encodes CDR1 SQVTM and CDR2 ANQGSEA. The CDR3 is made up of 13 amino acids. The V segment lost 6 bases and the J segment 4 bases; nucleotides outside the gene matches: 5. The CDR3 reads CSVTTGVGNTIYF. As DNA, the CDR3 is TGCAGCGTGACGACAGGGGTCGGAAACACCATATATTTT. Using reference TRBV29-1 and TRBJ1-3 for the parts outside the CDR3, the full variable domain is SAVISQKPSRDICQRGTSLTIQCQVDSQVTMMFWYRQQPGQSLTLIATANQGSEATYESGFVIDKFPISRPNLTFSTLTVSNMSPEDSSIYLCSVTTGVGNTIYFGEGSWLTVV.

A single count supports this clone. The CDR3 here is CASTPNTEAFF. CDR3 coding DNA: TGTGCCAGCACCCCAAACACTGAAGCTTTCTTT. The chain recombines TRBV6-5 with TRBJ1-1; D is unresolved. Germline V gives CDR1 MNHEY, CDR2 SVGAGI. CDR3 length: 11 amino acids. V dropped 7 bases and J dropped 2 bases, with 5 bases sitting between them.

For this clone: An end of the junction does not agree with germline; a read error may underlie this. This sequence joins TRBV30 and TRBJ1-4; possibly TRBD1 for D (6 bases). CDR3 length: 13 amino acids. The germline gives CDR1 GTSNPN, CDR2 SVGIG (reference sequence). DNA for the CDR3: TGTGCCCGGAGGGGGAGAACTAATGAAAAACTGTTTTTT. Protein sequence: CARRGRTNEKLFF.

The CDR3 DNA reads TGTGCCAGCAGCTTGGGGCAGGTTAGCAATCAGCCCCAGCATTTT. Encoded protein: CASSLGQVSNQPQHF. This rearrangement joins TRBV5-6 to TRBJ1-5; unclear D gene. With 0 bases removed from V and 0 bases from J, the gap between germline ends came to 7 bases. The germline V gene encodes CDR1 SGHDT and CDR2 YYEEEE. This CDR3 is 15 amino acids long.

The genes are TRBV4-1 and TRBJ2-1; 7 bases are shared with TRBD2. J gave up 12 bases and V 5 bases, and 19 bases lay outside the gene matches. Germline CDR1 and CDR2: MGHRA and YSYEKL. The CDR3 consists of 16 residues. The CDR3 DNA is TGCGCCAGCAGCTCTGGTTGGGGAACTAGCGCCGGTTCGCAGTTCTTC. It translates to CASSSGWGTSAGSQFF.

The chain carries TRBV29-1 and TRBJ2-7; 9 bases are a match to TRBD1. The CDR3 is 12 amino acids. Germline CDR1 SQVTM, CDR2 ANQGSEA. J gave up 4 bases and V 7 bases, and 5 bases lay outside the gene matches. The CDR3 loop reads CSAGTGWYEQYF. DNA for the CDR3: TGCAGCGCCGGGACAGGGTGGTACGAGCAGTACTTC.